A selection of T cell receptor beta chains follows, all from one sample in a study of CD8 T cells in ankylosing spondylitis. One entry per CDR3 protein results from TCRdb running MiXCR on the 5' RACE reads. The sample lists about 400,000 distinct CDR3 sequences; under 25% were seen once. The sample taken for sequencing was blood, either unsorted or a sorted T cell fraction (not recorded which). These TCRs come from a male donor with ankylosing spondylitis. Both conserved end residues are part of each CDR3. A D gene is named only where the DNA matches it firmly. Size tells how often a clone was seen (once, few, many) or the class of an expanded clone, and some rows leave it out.

D gene	clone size	V gene	J gene	CDR3 protein	CDR3 DNA
.	.	TRBV12-3/TRBV12-4	TRBJ2-1	CASSTTTGAEQFF	TGTGCCAGCAGTACTACAACGGGCGCTGAGCAGTTCTTC
.	.	TRBV21-1	TRBJ2-3	CASSLNSGASTDTQYF	TGTGCCAGCAGCCTAAATAGCGGGGCTAGCACAGATACGCAGTATTTT
.	many	TRBV2	TRBJ2-1	CASSEYNEQFF	TGTGCCAGCAGTGAGTATAATGAGCAGTTCTTC
.	few	TRBV28	TRBJ1-1	CAIVVSTEAFF	TGTGCCATCGTGGTAAGCACTGAAGCTTTCTTT
.	few	TRBV2	TRBJ1-1	CASTPFMNTEAFF	TGTGCCAGCACCCCTTTCATGAACACTGAAGCTTTCTTT
TRBD1	few	TRBV10-3	TRBJ2-7	CATSPGQGQNRPYEQYF	TGTGCCACAAGTCCGGGACAGGGCCAAAATCGCCCCTACGAGCAGTACTTC
.	.	TRBV29-1	TRBJ1-2	CSVDQFEGYTF	TGCAGCGTTGATCAATTCGAGGGCTACACCTTC
.	.	TRBV28	TRBJ2-5	CASRLGGGETQYF	TGTGCCAGCCGCCTGGGAGGGGGAGAGACCCAGTACTTC
.	few	TRBV28	TRBJ1-2	CASSLRPRGGYTF	TGTGCCAGCAGTTTGAGGCCCCGGGGTGGCTACACCTTC
.	.	TRBV11-3	TRBJ2-3	CASSFDPSSTDTQYF	TGTGCCAGCAGCTTCGATCCCTCTAGCACAGATACGCAGTATTTT
TRBD1	.	TRBV5-1	TRBJ2-4	CASSNGQGGAKNIQYF	TGCGCCAGCAGCAACGGACAGGGAGGTGCCAAAAACATTCAGTACTTC
TRBD1	many	TRBV29-1	TRBJ2-2	CSVRQGFDTGELFF	TGCAGCGTCCGACAGGGGTTTGACACCGGGGAGCTGTTTTTT
TRBD2	few	TRBV27	TRBJ2-5	CASSRLAGGMETQYF	TGTGCCAGCAGTAGACTAGCGGGAGGTATGGAGACCCAGTACTTC
.	few	TRBV7-6	TRBJ2-7	CASSLRGAEQYF	TGTGCCAGCAGCTTAAGGGGCGCGGAGCAGTACTTC
TRBD1	.	TRBV24-1	TRBJ2-2	CATQGQGRRELFF	TGTGCCACCCAGGGACAGGGGCGTCGGGAGCTGTTTTTT
.	.	TRBV3-1	TRBJ2-1	CASSLHGERSSYNEQFF	TGTGCCAGCAGCCTTCACGGGGAGCGGAGCTCCTACAATGAGCAGTTCTTC
TRBD2	few	TRBV12-3/TRBV12-4	TRBJ2-1	CASSLAGGKNEQFF	TGTGCCAGCAGTTTAGCGGGAGGGAAGAATGAGCAGTTCTTC
.	.	TRBV7-9	TRBJ1-2	CASSLSFDSSYGYTF	TGTGCCAGCAGCTTATCCTTCGACAGCAGCTATGGCTACACCTTC
TRBD2	few	TRBV7-9	TRBJ2-5	CASTLGLAVEETQYF	TGTGCCAGCACCCTTGGACTAGCGGTCGAAGAGACCCAGTACTTC
.	many	TRBV29-1	TRBJ2-1	CSVVGGSVPNEQFF	TGCAGCGTTGTAGGCGGCTCAGTACCAAATGAGCAGTTCTTC
.	few	TRBV24-1	TRBJ2-3	CATSDLYSGRSPTRGFTDTQYF	TGTGCCACCAGTGATTTGTATTCTGGACGGAGCCCAACCCGCGGTTTCACAGATACGCAGTATTTT
.	few	TRBV18	TRBJ2-7	CASSPRRDYEQYF	TGTGCCAGCTCACCAAGACGAGACTACGAGCAGTACTTC